These T cell receptor beta chains were read from a single sample in a study of response to subunit inactivated influenza vaccine. One entry per CDR3 protein, called by TCRdb with MiXCR from the RT-PCR reads. The sample lists approximately 500,000 distinct CDR3 sequences; 10% to 15% were seen once. The specimen was PBMCs from blood, collected roughly 47 days after vaccination. The receptors stem from a man aged 45-60 years who received an inactivated influenza vaccine. Both conserved end residues are part of each CDR3. Each record gives: V gene, D gene, J gene, clone size, CDR3 DNA, CDR3 protein. D genes are given only for firm matches. Only some rows state a clone size, as once, few, many or a class for expanded clones.

TRBV4-1	NA	TRBJ2-1	few	TGCGCCAGCAGCCCCCAAACCGACAGGAGCAATGAGCAGTTCTTC	CASSPQTDRSNEQFF
TRBV12-3/TRBV12-4	TRBD2	TRBJ2-7	NA	TGTGCCAGCACCAGGACTAGCGGGACCAGCTTCTACGAGCAGTACTTC	CASTRTSGTSFYEQYF
TRBV4-2	NA	TRBJ2-7	NA	TGTGCCAGCAGCCAAGAGCTGGTTTACGAGCAGTACTTC	CASSQELVYEQYF
TRBV4-2	NA	TRBJ1-3	few	TGTGCCAGCGGCAGAGGAGGGTCTGGAAACACCATATATTTT	CASGRGGSGNTIYF
TRBV5-5	TRBD1	TRBJ1-1	NA	TGTGCCAGCAGCTCCCCAGGGGGAGGAAGCACTGAAGCTTTCTTT	CASSSPGGGSTEAFF
TRBV29-1	NA	TRBJ2-7	few	TGCAGCGTTGACACCGGGAGAGTCACCGAGCAGTACTTC	CSVDTGRVTEQYF
TRBV7-2	NA	TRBJ2-5	many	TGTGCCAGCAGCGCCACTAGAGGGGAGACCCAGTACTTC	CASSATRGETQYF
TRBV19	TRBD1	TRBJ2-7	few	TGTGCCAGTAGTATCCGAGACAGGGGGTACGAGCAGTACTTC	CASSIRDRGYEQYF
TRBV4-3	NA	TRBJ1-4	NA	TGCGCCAGCAGCCAAGTGGCTTCCGTCGGAGGCCGTAATGAAAAACTGTTTTTT	CASSQVASVGGRNEKLFF
TRBV18	NA	TRBJ1-5	few	TGTGCCAGCTCACCACAGGCTGCCAATCAGCCCCAGCATTTT	CASSPQAANQPQHF
TRBV4-1	TRBD1	TRBJ2-1	many	TGCGCCAGCAGTCGACAGGGGCAAGCTACTTACAATGAGCAGTTCTTC	CASSRQGQATYNEQFF
TRBV6-2/TRBV6-3	NA	TRBJ2-3	NA	TGTGCCAGCAGTTACTCGGAGGGGGGGCTGTATTTT	CASSYSEGGLYF
TRBV11-2	TRBD1	TRBJ1-2	NA	TGTGCCAGCAGCATTTACAGGGGCCTTCTCTACACTTCTAACTATGGCTACACCTTC	CASSIYRGLLYTSNYGYTF
TRBV5-1	NA	TRBJ2-5	few	TGCGCCAGCAGCTTGGGGGGTACCAACCAAGAGACCCAGTACTTC	CASSLGGTNQETQYF
TRBV6-1	NA	TRBJ2-1	few	TGTGCCAGCAGCCCGGCTGGCTCCTACAATGAGCAGTTCTTC	CASSPAGSYNEQFF
TRBV15	NA	TRBJ1-2	NA	TGTGCCACCAGCAGAGACAGGGTGCTGAACTATGGCTACACCTTC	CATSRDRVLNYGYTF
TRBV27	NA	TRBJ2-1	many	TGTGCCAGCAGAAAATCACTAGCAGTTGGTTCGAATGAGCAGTTCTTC	CASRKSLAVGSNEQFF
TRBV11-2	TRBD1	TRBJ2-5	NA	TGTGCCAGCAGCCGTAGGAGCTACAGGGGGCGCCTCGAAGAGACCCAGTACTTC	CASSRRSYRGRLEETQYF
TRBV6-5	NA	TRBJ1-5	NA	TGTGCCAGCAGTTACACAGACGTACCTAATCAGCCCCAGCATTTT	CASSYTDVPNQPQHF
TRBV12-3/TRBV12-4	NA	TRBJ2-7	few	TGTGCCAGCAGTTTAGAACGTAGCTACGAGCAGTACTTC	CASSLERSYEQYF
TRBV11-2	TRBD2	TRBJ2-3	few	TGTGCCAGCAGCGCCGGACTAGCGGGAAACCGCCCGGTTGGAGATACGCAGTATTTT	CASSAGLAGNRPVGDTQYF
TRBV30	TRBD2	TRBJ2-1	few	TGTGCCTGGAACCGCGGGAGAAGACACGATGAGCAGTTCTTC	CAWNRGRRHDEQFF